The next 13 T cell receptor beta chains were all read from a single sample in a study of PD-L1 blockade in urothelial cancer. Time point meaning: peripheral blood 6 weeks after treatment start. The repertoire was sequenced with immunoSEQ multiplex PCR; TCRdb's copy has only in-frame clones and lacks some. The repertoire consists of 100,000 to 150,000 clones, with approximately 85% occurring once and the leading ten covering around 2.4%. This sample comprised PBMCs, obtained around atezolizumab (anti-PD-L1) treatment. These receptors were taken from a man aged 45-60 years with urothelial cancer.

This clone was counted at least ten times. V is TRBV10-3 and J is TRBJ1-5; TRBD1 matches 9 bases. The CDR3 length is 14 residues. Unmatched junction bases numbered 6, after V lost 5 bases and J lost 7 bases. CDR1 and CDR2 (germline): ENHRY, SYGVKD. CDR3 nucleotide sequence: TGTGCCATCAGTACAGGGGGCAGCGGGCAGCCCCAGCATTTT. It codes for CAISTGGSGQPQHF.

J is TRBJ2-2 and V is TRBV30; 8 bases fit TRBD2. With 4 bases clipped from V and 7 bases from J, the junction kept 14 bases outside the gene matches. The length of the CDR3 is 16 residues. Germline CDR1 and CDR2: GTSNPN and SVGIG (reference sequence). As DNA, the CDR3 is TGTGCCTGGATGGCGGGGGGCAGGGATAGTATCGGGGAGCTGTTTTTT. This gives the protein CAWMAGGRDSIGELFF. Full variable domain (rest looked up from reference TRBV30 and TRBJ2-2): SQTIHQWPATLVQPVGSPLSLECTVEGTSNPNLYWYRQAAGRGLQLLFYSVGIGQISSEVPQNLSASRPQDRQFILSSKKLLLSDSGFYLCAWMAGGRDSIGELFFGEGSRLTVL.

The CDR3 sequence is CASNQGDMNTEAFF. The CDR3 nucleotides read TGCGCCAGCAACCAAGGGGATATGAACACTGAAGCTTTCTTT. This chain connects TRBV5-1 to TRBJ1-1, with D perhaps matching TRBD1 (5 bases). Germline V gives CDR1 SGHRS, CDR2 YFSETQ. The CDR3 is 14 residues long. Trimming removed 6 bases at V and 0 bases at J, with 12 bases between.

The chain combines TRBV6-5 with TRBJ1-2; weak D call: TRBD1 (6 bases). The germline CDR1 and CDR2 sequences are MNHEY and SVGAGI. The CDR3 is made up of 15 amino acids. V lost 4 bases, J lost 7 bases, and 19 bases lay in between. CDR3 residues: CASSSLQEARGGYTF. CDR3 coding DNA: TGTGCCAGCAGTTCTTTACAGGAAGCCAGGGGTGGCTACACCTTC.

The V and J genes are TRBV5-3 and TRBJ2-7; D is undetermined. TRBV5-3 is designated an ORF whose function remains uncertain. Trimming removed 0 bases at V and 6 bases at J, with 10 bases between. The CDR3 covers 13 residues. Written as DNA, the CDR3 is TGTGCCAGAAGCTTGGTGCAGTGGCCCGAGCAGTACTTC. This codes for CARSLVQWPEQYF.

The rearrangement joins TRBV4-2 to TRBJ1-2; 7 nucleotides align to TRBD1. V lost 4 bases, J lost 3 bases, and 5 bases stayed unmatched. The germline V gene encodes CDR1 LGHNA and CDR2 YNFKEQ. The CDR3 has 14 amino acids. This CDR3 reads CASSPGQEDYGYTF. CDR3 sequence (DNA): TGTGCCAGCAGCCCTGGACAGGAGGACTATGGCTACACCTTC.

V is TRBV28 and J is TRBJ1-2; a possible D gene is TRBD1 (5 bases). Germline V gene lookup returns CDR1 MDHEN and CDR2 SYDVKM. This CDR3 contains 16 residues. V was shortened by 6 bases and J by 4 bases, with 21 bases between the two germline ends. The CDR3 DNA is TGTGCCAGCAGGACCCCCTCGGGTATAAGGGGCTATGGCTACACCTTC. Translating it yields CASRTPSGIRGYGYTF.

The chain carries TRBV19 and TRBJ2-5; 12 nucleotides agree with TRBD2. Germline CDR1 is LNHDA and CDR2 is SQIVND (reference sequence). V gave up 6 bases and J gave up 4 bases; unmatched junction bases: 3. The CDR3 length is 14 residues. CDR3 DNA sequence: TGTGCCAGTAGGACTAGCGGGAGTGTAGAGACCCAGTACTTC. Its translation: CASRTSGSVETQYF. Full variable domain (outside the CDR3, taken from reference TRBV19 and TRBJ2-5): DGGITQSPKYLFRKEGQNVTLSCEQNLNHDAMYWYRQDPGQGLRLIYYSQIVNDFQKGDIAEGYSVSREKKESFPLTVTSAQKNPTAFYLCASRTSGSVETQYFGPGTRLLVL.

The chain couples TRBV27 to TRBJ2-2, with 12 bases aligning to TRBD2. The germline V gene has CDR1 MNHEY and CDR2 SMNVEV (reference sequence). The CDR3 consists of 18 residues. Trimming took 7 bases from V and 4 from J; bases not matched to a gene: 13. Written as DNA, the CDR3 is TGTGCCAGCACGCGACTAGCGGGAGTAAGGCTTGTCACCGGGGAGCTGTTTTTT. Its protein product is CASTRLAGVRLVTGELFF.

The chain couples TRBV6-5 to TRBJ1-2, with D unresolved. The CDR3 covers 13 residues. CDR1 MNHEY and CDR2 SVGAGI come from the germline V gene. V was cut by 2 bases and J by 3 bases, with 7 bases left in between. CDR3 in amino acids: CASSYSQDYGYTF. CDR3 nucleotide sequence: TGTGCCAGCAGTTACAGTCAGGACTATGGCTACACCTTC.

CDR3 protein: CATLEEFGETQYF. In DNA form, the CDR3 reads TGTGCCACTTTAGAGGAGTTTGGGGAGACCCAGTACTTC. The chain links TRBV6-1 to TRBJ2-5; D gene unclear. The V and J ends lost 10 bases and 5 bases respectively, with 17 bases between them. Germline V CDR1 and CDR2: MNHNS, SASEGT. There are 13 residues in the CDR3.

The chain recombines TRBV30 with TRBJ1-2, with D hard to call. The germline V gene has CDR1 GTSNPN and CDR2 SVGIG (reference sequence). Trimming shortened V by 0 bases and J by 8 bases, and 19 bases separated the two germline ends. There are 15 residues in the CDR3. For the CDR3, the DNA is TGTGCCTGGAGTGTACTGGGTTCGGGAGGCGGAGGCTACACCTTC. Protein: CAWSVLGSGGGGYTF.

This chain uses TRBV5-1 with TRBJ2-7, with a possible D match to TRBD1 (6 bases). Deletions cut 1 base from V and 2 bases from J, with 13 bases between. Looked up from germline, CDR1 is SGHRS and CDR2 is YFSETQ. CDR3 length equals 15 residues. CDR3 in DNA: TGCGCCAGCAGCTTGTCGAGACAGGACCCCTACGAGCAGTACTTC. Protein product: CASSLSRQDPYEQYF.